This TCR beta chain came from a study of early stage breast cancer tumors (dated by TCRdb to about 2017). Context from the whole study: Of the roughly 17 invasive breast tumors, more than 9 were found to be estrogen receptor-positive, progesterone receptor-positive and HER2-negative. About 65% of the 12 ER+/PR+/HER2- tumors were invasive ductal carcinomas, while the other four were invasive lobular carcinomas. The average read coverage per sample was around 9.1-fold. Across all samples, around 2.9 million templates representing approximately 1.2 million unique clonotypes were detected. Summary of the overall study and its limitations: Chain pairing and functional markers such as CD4, CD8 and FOXP3 were missed by bulk genomic DNA sequencing of unsorted cells. Enriched TCRB sequences shared across patients were found to be mostly commonly generated sequences that were unlikely to play an important role in the tumor microenvironment. Because the cohort was small, a breakdown by tumor subtype could not be done. Repertoires from blood and normal breast were more alike than repertoires from blood and tumor, and in about 85% of the 16 patients, comparing each tissue with blood separated tumor from normal. Compared with adjacent normal breast tissue, tumors had higher clonality and roughly 2.5-fold greater T cell density.

Every sample was amplified as two independent genomic DNA replicates, using roughly 0.45 ug for blood and roughly 1.4 ug for tumor or normal breast. TCRB sequencing of genomic DNA was carried out with the ImmunoSeq Intro kit according to the manufacturer's instructions. For absolute quantification, the roughly 33-cycle multiplex PCR included proprietary primers along with spike-in control sequences. Single-end 150-bp reads were used to sequence an 87-bp fragment spanning the CDR3 and the flanking V and J genes. Each lane of an Illumina MiSeq running version 3.0 chemistry carried seven multiplexed samples, with two replicates apiece. Under the source paper's analysis protocol: The vendor's proprietary pipeline handled the raw data processing, merging both replicates into a single result for each sample. A clonotype was defined as productive rearrangements that share the same V-gene family, CDR3 amino acid sequence and J-gene segment. Clonality was calculated as 1 minus the normalized Shannon entropy (Pielou evenness) of TCRB abundances. T cell density was estimated as total templates divided by the number of input cells, with the number of input cells inferred from the DNA input amount. Total repertoire diversity and clonality were estimated with Recon using default parameters. A clonotype was considered tumor-enriched if its abundance in tumor exceeded 0.1% and was at least 32-fold higher than its abundance in normal breast. TCRdb limited this immuneACCESS table to in-frame rearrangements with V and J called. A share of clones is missing; checked studies link under half to unresolved V genes, and the rest is unexplained. V and J calls and clone size are copied from that table; D and trimming were computed from the DNA. The sample profile shows some 30,000 clones; more than 65% of them were found once. The ten largest clonotypes hold around a tenth of the sample.

About 20-50 mg of tumor tissue was diced, and more than 2.5 ug of DNA was typically obtained. The study profiled bulk TCR beta-chain repertoires in matched peripheral blood, tumor and adjacent normal breast tissue taken from more than 15 patients with early-stage breast cancer. Once resection was done, tumor tissue identified by eye was cut out and put into prechilled RNAlater. A TissueLyser II was used to homogenize diced tumor tissue (about 20-50 mg) in RLTplus buffer containing beta-mercaptoethanol and antifoaming agent. Genomic DNA was extracted with the Qiagen AllPrep DNA/RNA Mini kit. At the junction V is shortened by 4 bases and J by 5 bases; bases outside the gene matches: 7. Inclusive of the bounding cysteine and phenylalanine, the CDR3 is 16 residues long. The retained sequence is limited to the CDR3, 48 bases, with the frame set at the first base. Per the germline V gene, LGHNA is the CDR1 and YNFKEQ is the CDR2.

On this clone itself: Its recognized antigen is unknown. Base qualities are not at hand, and no much larger clone is one base apart.

The sample taken for sequencing was breast tumor tissue. The V gene is TRBV4-2 and the J gene is TRBJ2-1, and 11 bases in between align with TRBD2. This sequence originates from a person under 45 with breast cancer. The DNA sequence reads TGTGCCAGCAGCCGCCCGGGACTAGCGGATCACAATGAGCAGTTCTTC. This gives the protein CASSRPGLADHNEQFF.